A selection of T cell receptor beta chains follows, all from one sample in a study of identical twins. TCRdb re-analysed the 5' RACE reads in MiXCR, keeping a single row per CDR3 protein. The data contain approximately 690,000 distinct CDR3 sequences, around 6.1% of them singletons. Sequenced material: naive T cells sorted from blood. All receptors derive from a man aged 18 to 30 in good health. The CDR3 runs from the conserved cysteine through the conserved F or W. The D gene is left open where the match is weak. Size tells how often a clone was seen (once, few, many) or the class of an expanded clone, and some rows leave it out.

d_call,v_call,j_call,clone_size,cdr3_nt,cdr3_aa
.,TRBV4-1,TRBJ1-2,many,TGCGCCAGCAGCCAAGTGGGGAACTATGGCTACACCTTC,CASSQVGNYGYTF
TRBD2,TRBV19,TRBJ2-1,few,TGTGCCAGTAGAATCGGGACTAGCAATGAGCAGTTCTTC,CASRIGTSNEQFF
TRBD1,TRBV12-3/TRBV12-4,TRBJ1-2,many,TGTGCCAGCAGTCTGGGGGACAGGGTTTACGGCTACACCTTC,CASSLGDRVYGYTF
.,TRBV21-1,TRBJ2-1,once,TGTGCCAGCAGCAAACGAACTAGCGGGAGTGGGAATGAGCAGTTCTTC,CASSKRTSGSGNEQFF
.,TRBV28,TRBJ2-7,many,TGTGCCAGCACCCCCAGCGGGCTCAAGGCCGAGCAGTACTTC,CASTPSGLKAEQYF
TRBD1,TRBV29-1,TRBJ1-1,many,TGCAGCGTTGGGACAGGGGTCACTTATGTGAACACTGAAGCTTTCTTT,CSVGTGVTYVNTEAFF
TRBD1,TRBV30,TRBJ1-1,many,TGTGCCTGGAATCGACAGGGCAGAGAAGCTTTCTTT,CAWNRQGREAFF
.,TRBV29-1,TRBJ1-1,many,TGCAGCGCGGGGAACACTGAAGCTTTCTTT,CSAGNTEAFF
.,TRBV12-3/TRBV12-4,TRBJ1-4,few,TGTGCCAGCAGTTTAGACCACACGGAACCTACGGAACTGTTTTTT,CASSLDHTEPTELFF
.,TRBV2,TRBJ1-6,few,TGTGCCAGCAGAGAGGCACCTTATAATTCACCCCTCCACTTT,CASREAPYNSPLHF
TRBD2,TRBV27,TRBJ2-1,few,TGTGCCAGCAGTCCGTGGGCGGGAGGACCCTACAATGAGCAGTTCTTC,CASSPWAGGPYNEQFF
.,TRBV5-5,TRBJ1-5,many,TGTGCCAGCAGCCCGGGAACTTATCAGCCCCAGCATTTT,CASSPGTYQPQHF
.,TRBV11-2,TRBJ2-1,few,TGTGCCAGCAGCACCTCGGAGGGCTCCTACAATGAGCAGTTCTTC,CASSTSEGSYNEQFF
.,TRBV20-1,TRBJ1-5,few,TGCAGTGCTAGAGATATGGGCAGGGACCAGCCCCAGCATTTT,CSARDMGRDQPQHF
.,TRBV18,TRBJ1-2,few,TGTGCCAGCTCCCCCAAGCCGGATGGCTACACCTTC,CASSPKPDGYTF
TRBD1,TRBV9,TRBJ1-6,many,TGTGCCAGCAGCGCCGGGGACAGGAGAAGTTCACCCCTCCACTTT,CASSAGDRRSSPLHF
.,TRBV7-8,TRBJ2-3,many,TGTGCCAGCAGCCTACCCATGGATACGCAGTATTTT,CASSLPMDTQYF
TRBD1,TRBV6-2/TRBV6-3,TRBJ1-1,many,TGTGCCAGCAGTAAACAGGGGCTGAACACTGAAGCTTTCTTT,CASSKQGLNTEAFF
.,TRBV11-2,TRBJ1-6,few,TGTGCCAGCAGCTTAGATCCCGCAGGGAATTCACCCCTCCACTTT,CASSLDPAGNSPLHF
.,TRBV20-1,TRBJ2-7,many,TGCAGTGCTACCTCCGGGTTCCTAACCTACGAGCAGTACTTC,CSATSGFLTYEQYF
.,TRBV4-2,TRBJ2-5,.,TGTGCCAGCAGCCATACGGCGGGATCCCCCGAGACCCAGTACTTC,CASSHTAGSPETQYF
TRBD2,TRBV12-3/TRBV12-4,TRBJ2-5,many,TGTGCCAGCAGTATCGGGACTAGCAGATCCCAAGAGACCCAGTACTTC,CASSIGTSRSQETQYF
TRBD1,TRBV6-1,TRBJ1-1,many,TGTGCCAGCCGGGACAGGGGAAACACTGAAGCTTTCTTT,CASRDRGNTEAFF
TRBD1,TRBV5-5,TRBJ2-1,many,TGTGCCAGCAGGGGGGACAGAAACTACAATGAGCAGTTCTTC,CASRGDRNYNEQFF
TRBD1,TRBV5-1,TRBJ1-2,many,TGCGCCAGCATCGGACAGGGGGCGAATGGCTACACCTTC,CASIGQGANGYTF
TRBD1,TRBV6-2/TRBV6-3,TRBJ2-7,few,TGTGCCAGCAGTAATCCGGGACAGGGTTACGAGCAGTACTTC,CASSNPGQGYEQYF
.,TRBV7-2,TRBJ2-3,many,TGTGCCAGCAGCTTATCTTCCCCGAGGACTAGCACAGATACGCAGTATTTT,CASSLSSPRTSTDTQYF
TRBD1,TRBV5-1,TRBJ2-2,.,TGCGCCAGCAGCCCTGGACAGGGGTTATCGGGGGAGCTGTTTTTT,CASSPGQGLSGELFF
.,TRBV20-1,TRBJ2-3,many,TGCAGTGCTAGCGCGTTCCGCACAGATACGCAGTATTTT,CSASAFRTDTQYF
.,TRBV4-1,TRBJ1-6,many,TGCGCCAGCAGCCAAGATGGAGGGAATTCACCCCTCCACTTT,CASSQDGGNSPLHF
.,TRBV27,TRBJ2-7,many,TGTGCCAGCCCCTACGGATACGAGCAGTACTTC,CASPYGYEQYF
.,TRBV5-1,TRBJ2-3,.,TGCGCCAGCAGCTTGGGTGTCGGGAGCTCAGATACGCAGTATTTT,CASSLGVGSSDTQYF
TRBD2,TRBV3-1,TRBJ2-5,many,TGTGCCAGCAGCCAAACCGCTAACCCGGGACTAGCGGAAGAGACCCAGTACTTC,CASSQTANPGLAEETQYF
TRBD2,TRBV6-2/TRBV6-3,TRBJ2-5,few,TGTGCCAGCAGATCCGGACTAGCGGAGGCAGAGACCCAGTACTTC,CASRSGLAEAETQYF
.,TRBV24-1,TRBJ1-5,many,TGTGCCACCAGTGATAGGGGGGATAAGCCCCAGCATTTT,CATSDRGDKPQHF
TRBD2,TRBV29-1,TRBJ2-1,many,TGCAGCGTTGAAGGGGTTGCTAGCGGAGCAGACTACAATGAGCAGTTCTTC,CSVEGVASGADYNEQFF
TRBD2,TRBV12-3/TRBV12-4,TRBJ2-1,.,TGTGCCAGCAGTCTGGCCTCACCGGGACTAGCGGGGATCAATGAGCAGTTCTTC,CASSLASPGLAGINEQFF
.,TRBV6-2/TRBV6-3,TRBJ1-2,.,TGTGCCAGCAGTCCCCGGCGACATGGCTACACCTTC,CASSPRRHGYTF
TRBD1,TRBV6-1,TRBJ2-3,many,TGTGCCAGCAGGAGGAGAGGGGGCGTCGGCACAGATACGCAGTATTTT,CASRRRGGVGTDTQYF
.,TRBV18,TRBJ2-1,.,TGTGCCAGCTCACCTGGCACTAAGCAGTTCTTC,CASSPGTKQFF
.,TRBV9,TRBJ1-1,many,TGTGCCAGCTCCAGAAACAGCTACACTGAAGCTTTCTTT,CASSRNSYTEAFF
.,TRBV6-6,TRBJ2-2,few,TGTGCCAGCACCTTGTACACCGGGGAGCTGTTTTTT,CASTLYTGELFF
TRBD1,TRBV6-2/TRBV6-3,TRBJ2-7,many,TGTGCCAGCAGTTTCCGGGACAGGGTCTACGAGCAGTACTTC,CASSFRDRVYEQYF
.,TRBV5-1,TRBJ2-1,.,TGCGCCAGCAGCCGCCGGGACAAAGATTACAATGAGCAGTTCTTC,CASSRRDKDYNEQFF
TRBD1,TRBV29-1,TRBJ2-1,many,TGCAGCGAGGCCCCGGGACAGTACAATGAGCAGTTCTTC,CSEAPGQYNEQFF
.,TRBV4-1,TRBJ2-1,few,TGCGCCAGCAGCCAAGATCATATAGGGGGGGCATCATTCTTC,CASSQDHIGGASFF
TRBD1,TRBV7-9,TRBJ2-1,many,TGTGCCAGCAGGTACCCGGAAACAGGGGTCAATGAGCAGTTCTTC,CASRYPETGVNEQFF
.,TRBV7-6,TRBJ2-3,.,TGTGCCAGCAGCTTAATGGGTGAGGCAGATACGCAGTATTTT,CASSLMGEADTQYF
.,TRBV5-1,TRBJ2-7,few,TGCGCCAGCAGCTTATGGGCAGAGCAGGGGCCTTCCTACGAGCAGTACTTC,CASSLWAEQGPSYEQYF
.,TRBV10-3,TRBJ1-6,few,TGTGCCATCAGGACGGAGGGGGATAATTCACCCCTCCACTTT,CAIRTEGDNSPLHF
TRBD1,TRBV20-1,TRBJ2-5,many,TGCAGTGCTGGATTGACAGGGCCAGAGACCCAGTACTTC,CSAGLTGPETQYF
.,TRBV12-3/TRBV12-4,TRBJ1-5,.,TGTGCCAGCAGTTTGGCACCGAGATATAGCAATCAGCCCCAGCATTTT,CASSLAPRYSNQPQHF
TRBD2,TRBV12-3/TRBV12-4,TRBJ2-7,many,TGTGCCAGCAGACTGACTAGCGGGTCCACCGAGCAGTACTTC,CASRLTSGSTEQYF
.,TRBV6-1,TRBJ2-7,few,TGTGCCAGCAGTGCAGGGGCCTTATACGAGCAGTACTTC,CASSAGALYEQYF
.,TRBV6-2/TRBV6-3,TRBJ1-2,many,TGTGCCAGCAGTTGGGACGGCGATGGCTACACCTTC,CASSWDGDGYTF
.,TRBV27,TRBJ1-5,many,TGTGCCAGCAGTCCCTCGGGAGGTAGCGGTAATCAGCCCCAGCATTTT,CASSPSGGSGNQPQHF
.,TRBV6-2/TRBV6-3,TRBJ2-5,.,TGTGCCAGCAGTTACAACGTCGGGCGTGGGTTACGGAGCGCCCTAGAGACCCAGTACTTC,CASSYNVGRGLRSALETQYF